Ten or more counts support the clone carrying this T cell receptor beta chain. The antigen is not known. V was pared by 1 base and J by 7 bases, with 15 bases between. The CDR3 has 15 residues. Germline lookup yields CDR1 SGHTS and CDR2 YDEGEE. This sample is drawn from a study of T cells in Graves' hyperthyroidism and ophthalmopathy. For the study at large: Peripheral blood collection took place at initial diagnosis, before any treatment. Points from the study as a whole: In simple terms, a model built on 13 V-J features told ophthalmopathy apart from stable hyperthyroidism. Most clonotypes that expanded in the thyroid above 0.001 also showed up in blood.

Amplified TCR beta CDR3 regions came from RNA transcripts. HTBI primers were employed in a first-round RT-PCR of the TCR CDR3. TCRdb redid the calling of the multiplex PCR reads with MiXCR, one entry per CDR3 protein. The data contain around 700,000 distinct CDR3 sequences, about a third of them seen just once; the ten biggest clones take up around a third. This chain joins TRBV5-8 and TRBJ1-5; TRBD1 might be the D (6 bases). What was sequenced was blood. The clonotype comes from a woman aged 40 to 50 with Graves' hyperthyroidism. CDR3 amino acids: CASSLSGGPGQPQHF. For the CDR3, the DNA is TGTGCCAGCAGCTTGTCGGGGGGCCCGGGGCAGCCCCAGCATTTT.